The clone carrying this T cell receptor (beta chain) was detected ten times or more. The data originate from a study of human T cells and chemical hapten exposure. Study-wide context: Weekly scalp doses of diphenylcyclopropenone were given to patients during the approximately 23-week study. Affected patients, primarily female, had alopecia areata, totalis or universalis.

This CDR3 is built from 14 residues. V lost 5 bases and J lost 0; bases outside the gene matches: 5. Germline V gene sequence: CDR1 DFQATT, CDR2 SNEGSKA (reference sequence). Time point given: patch test 3, about 24 weeks after DPC sensitization. Treatment: therapeutic diphenylcyclopropenone sensitization with weekly scalp DPC. TCRdb reprocessed the RACE reads via MiXCR and lists one record per CDR3 protein. The repertoire holds around 130,000 distinct CDR3 sequences, with 11% as singletons. This specimen was whole blood, taken in connection with sensitization to the hapten diphenylcyclopropenone (DPC). The chain links TRBV20-1 to TRBJ2-3; 7 bases line up with TRBD2. The sequence was obtained from a woman aged 45-65 years with alopecia areata. Some clones in this sample may be carry-over from other donors' samples. The CDR3 sequence is CSAGDSGSTDTQYF. The CDR3 bases are TGCAGTGCTGGCGATAGCGGGAGCACAGATACGCAGTATTTT.